This TCR beta chain was observed in a study of CXCR3-negative and CXCR3-positive naive CD8 T cells. Through 5' RACE with UMI labels, the TRB cDNA libraries were prepared. TCRdb re-called the 5' RACE reads; one entry per CDR3 protein, DNA not given. The specimen's table records roughly 93,000 distinct CDR3 sequences. As to this clonotype: Its antigen is not identified.

Study observations and caveats: A higher hydrophobicity marked the TRB CDR3s of CXCR3-positive naive cells versus CXCR3-negative naive cells.

The CDR3 runs to 19 residues. Germline CDR1 is SGHVS and CDR2 is FNYEAQ. The rearrangement uses TRBV7-6 and TRBJ2-1; TCRdb returns TRBD2, unconfirmable since there is no DNA. Sequencing was carried out using naive CXCR3+ CD8+ T cells from blood. The subset here: CD45RO-CCR7+CD27+CD95- naive CD8+ T cells expressing CXCR3 (TNR3+). This clonotype originated in a human donor in good health. Some clones in this sample may be carry-over from other donors' samples. CDR3 sequence reads: CASSLDLASGGPRYNEQFF. The whole variable domain, filled in from reference TRBV7-6 and TRBJ2-1, reads GAGVSQSPRYKVTKRGQDVALRCDPISGHVSLYWYRQALGQGPEFLTYFNYEAQQDKSGLPNDRFSAERPEGSISTLTIQRTEQRDSAMYRCASSLDLASGGPRYNEQFFGPGTRLTVL.